What follows are 26 T cell receptor beta chains derived from one specimen sequenced in a study of shared clonotypes between healthy human individuals. Generated by immunoSEQ multiplex PCR, the TCRdb table keeps only in-frame clones and is missing some. The sample lists 2 million to 2.5 million clones, just under 95% occurring once. Sequencing was done on a sample of naive CD4+ T cells from PBMCs. Subset noted: CD45RA+ positively selected. These receptor sequences come from a man younger than 35 in good health. Some clones in this sample may be carry-over from other donors' samples.

Turning to this clone: This sample includes further DNA sequences coding for the same CDR3. The chain has TRBV9 and TRBJ2-2; D call uncertain. The V gene lost 0 bases and the J gene lost 6 bases, with 6 bases spanning the gap. The germline V gene has CDR1 SGDLS and CDR2 YYNGEE. The CDR3 is 13 amino acids. DNA for the CDR3: TGTGCCAGCAGCGTAGGAAGATCCGGGGAGCTGTTTTTT. This translates into CASSVGRSGELFF.

CDR3 in amino acids: CASSLVGGGPEAFF. The CDR3 DNA sequence: TGTGCCAGCAGCTTAGTGGGTGGCGGACCAGAAGCTTTCTTT. The V gene is TRBV11-1, the J gene TRBJ1-1, with no clear D. Germline loops: CDR1 SGHAT, CDR2 FQDESV (reference sequence). V was shortened by 1 base and J by 8 bases, with 14 bases between the two germline ends. The length of the CDR3 is 14 residues.

V is TRBV11-3 and J is TRBJ2-2, with 12 bases fitting TRBD1. Germline CDR1 SGHNT, CDR2 YENEEA. The V and J ends lost 3 bases and 0 bases, in that order; junction bases with no gene match: 11. The CDR3 contains 20 residues. The CDR3 protein is CASSFVGTGGVRSNTGELFF. The CDR3 region has the DNA TGTGCCAGCAGCTTTGTAGGGACAGGGGGCGTGCGATCGAACACCGGGGAGCTGTTTTTT.

J is TRBJ2-2 and V is TRBV9; D ambiguous. CDR1 is SGDLS and CDR2 is YYNGEE in the germline V gene. This CDR3 contains 15 residues. Trimming took off 0 bases at V and 3 bases at J, with 9 bases between the two ends. The CDR3 loop is CASSVGSHYTGELFF. The CDR3 DNA is TGTGCCAGCAGCGTAGGCAGTCACTACACCGGGGAGCTGTTTTTT.

The chain combines TRBV6-1 with TRBJ2-7; 8 bases agree with TRBD1. CDR1 MNHNS and CDR2 SASEGT come from the germline V gene. The CDR3 has 19 amino acids. Trimming took 0 bases from V and 2 from J; bases not matched to a gene: 15. The CDR3 coding sequence is TGTGCCAGCAGTGAAGCCGAACCATCTACACAGGGGGTACCCTACGAGCAGTACTTC. Its translation: CASSEAEPSTQGVPYEQYF.

This clone was seen once. This chain joins TRBV6-5 and TRBJ1-4; 7 bases match TRBD1. V dropped 2 bases and J dropped 3; count of bases not matched to a gene: 3. CDR3 length: 15 residues. In germline, CDR1 is MNHEY, CDR2 SVGAGI. The CDR3 sequence: CASSYNGQANEKLFF. The DNA for the CDR3 is TGTGCCAGCAGTTACAACGGACAGGCTAATGAAAAACTGTTTTTT.

This chain connects TRBV11-2 to TRBJ2-1, with D possibly TRBD2 on 6 matching bases. The germline V gene encodes CDR1 SGHAT and CDR2 FQNNGV. The CDR3 is made up of 16 amino acids. The ends were cut back, 7 bases at V and 7 bases at J, with 23 bases in the middle. The CDR3 spells CASTPPGARGFNEQFF. CDR3 nucleotide sequence: TGTGCCAGCACCCCCCCGGGCGCGCGGGGTTTTAATGAGCAGTTCTTC.

About this clone: Additional DNA sequences in this sample encode the identical CDR3. V gene TRBV6-5 combines with J gene TRBJ1-5; perhaps TRBD1 as D (6 bases). This CDR3 spans 15 amino acids. CDR1 is MNHEY and CDR2 is SVGAGI in the germline V gene. Trimming pared 2 bases from V and 2 bases from J, leaving 10 bases between. CDR3 nucleotides: TGTGCCAGCAGTTACCGAGGGGGGGGCAATCAGCCCCAGCATTTT. Its translation: CASSYRGGGNQPQHF.

The chain has TRBV28 and TRBJ1-5, with D hard to call. Between the trimmed V and J ends, which lost 3 bases and 2 bases, there was a span of 11 bases. From germline, CDR1 is MDHEN and CDR2 SYDVKM. The CDR3 has 15 residues. CDR3 nucleotide sequence: TGTGCCAGCAGTTTCGGTCGGACCGGCAATCAGCCCCAGCATTTT. This codes for CASSFGRTGNQPQHF.

This clone was recorded a few times. The V gene is TRBV5-6, the J gene TRBJ2-7; 7 bases line up with TRBD2. The trim removed 5 bases at V and 5 bases at J, leaving 10 bases unmatched. Germline CDR1 and CDR2: SGHDT and YYEEEE. The CDR3 loop spans 14 amino acids. CDR3 coding DNA: TGTGCCAGCAGGCTGGGAGGGGCGCGGGACGAGCAGTACTTC. Its translation is CASRLGGARDEQYF.

This chain connects TRBV29-1 to TRBJ2-7; 8 nucleotides agree with TRBD2. This CDR3 is 14 amino acids long. V gave up 3 bases and J gave up 0 bases; unmatched junction bases: 4. Germline loops: CDR1 SQVTM, CDR2 ANQGSEA. CDR3 bases: TGCAGCGTTGACAAGCGGGGGAGCTCCTACGAGCAGTACTTC. Its translation is CSVDKRGSSYEQYF.

The chain combines TRBV14 with TRBJ2-3; D unresolved. The CDR3 runs to 14 residues. The germline gives CDR1 SGHDN, CDR2 FVKESK. The ends were cut back, 0 bases at V and 6 bases at J, with 10 bases in the middle. As DNA, the CDR3 is TGTGCCAGCAGCCAAGATTTGCCTAGGGATACGCAGTATTTT. Translated, it gives CASSQDLPRDTQYF.

The chain carries TRBV10-3 and TRBJ1-2; D is possibly TRBD1 (5 bases). The germline V gene has CDR1 ENHRY and CDR2 SYGVKD. This CDR3 contains 13 residues. The V gene lost 5 bases and the J gene lost 4 bases, with 11 bases spanning the gap. The CDR3 DNA reads TGTGCCATCAGTTCTCAGGGTAGCTATGGCTACACCTTC. Its translation: CAISSQGSYGYTF.

This chain connects TRBV5-5 to TRBJ1-5, with 9 bases aligning to TRBD1. Germline CDR1 is SGHKS and CDR2 is YYEKEE (reference sequence). V dropped 1 base and J dropped 4; count of bases not matched to a gene: 9. This CDR3 has 17 amino acids. The CDR3 is CASSLMGFGTGNQPQHF. The CDR3 DNA follows: TGTGCCAGCAGCTTGATGGGGTTTGGGACAGGGAATCAGCCCCAGCATTTT.

This chain joins TRBV18 and TRBJ2-3; D is possibly TRBD2 (6 bases). This CDR3 is 16 amino acids long. Germline values: CDR1 KGHSH, CDR2 LQKENI. The V and J ends lost 3 bases and 2 bases respectively, with 15 bases between them. CDR3 nucleotide sequence: TGTGCCAGCTCACCGGGGAATCTAGCGCCCACAGATACGCAGTATTTT. Translation: CASSPGNLAPTDTQYF.

The sample holds one count of this clone. The V call is TRBV28, the J call TRBJ2-1; 10 bases are shared with TRBD2. CDR1 is MDHEN and CDR2 is SYDVKM in the germline V gene. The CDR3 loop spans 14 amino acids. The trim removed 9 bases at V and 7 bases at J, leaving 9 bases unmatched. The CDR3 sequence: CASFKSGRGNEQFF. CDR3 bases: TGTGCCAGTTTCAAGAGCGGGAGGGGTAATGAGCAGTTCTTC.

This rearrangement joins TRBV19 to TRBJ2-1; TRBD1 might be the D (6 bases). The CDR3 consists of 12 residues. Germline assignment: CDR1 LNHDA and CDR2 SQIVND (reference sequence). Trimming stripped 3 bases from V and 8 bases from J, with 8 bases between. The CDR3 region has the DNA TGTGCCAGTAGTATCGAGGGGGATGAGCAGTTCTTC. It yields the protein CASSIEGDEQFF.

In this sample, this clone turned up a few times. This chain connects TRBV30 to TRBJ1-2; D uncertain. The CDR3 runs 14 residues. CDR1 GTSNPN and CDR2 SVGIG come from the germline V gene (reference sequence). V lost 2 bases to trimming and J lost 2 bases, with 12 bases between them. The CDR3 here is CAWSLGRANYGYTF. DNA of the CDR3: TGTGCCTGGAGTTTAGGCCGGGCGAACTATGGCTACACCTTC.

The rearrangement uses TRBV6-5 and TRBJ1-5; D uncertain. The V and J ends lost 2 bases and 1 base respectively, with 9 bases between them. The germline CDR1 and CDR2 sequences are MNHEY and SVGAGI. The CDR3 totals 15 residues. In DNA form, the CDR3 reads TGTGCCAGCAGTTACGACGGCCTCAGCAATCAGCCCCAGCATTTT. Its translation is CASSYDGLSNQPQHF.

V gene TRBV9 combines with J gene TRBJ2-1, with D perhaps given as TRBD1 or TRBD2 (6 bases each). V was pared by 5 bases and J by 0 bases, with 12 bases between. This CDR3 region has 15 residues. Germline V gene sequence: CDR1 SGDLS, CDR2 YYNGEE. The CDR3 DNA reads TGTGCCAGCAGTCAAGGGGGGCTCTCCTACAATGAGCAGTTCTTC. Amino acids: CASSQGGLSYNEQFF. The variable domain in full, with the rest retrieved from reference TRBV9 and TRBJ2-1, is DSGVTQTPKHLITATGQRVTLRCSPRSGDLSVYWYQQSLDQGLQFLIQYYNGEERAKGNILERFSAQQFPDLHSELNLSSLELGDSALYFCASSQGGLSYNEQFFGPGTRLTVL.

The V call is TRBV28, the J call TRBJ1-3; D is undetermined. Trimming took 0 bases from V and 2 from J, leaving 8 bases between them. Germline CDR1 is MDHEN and CDR2 is SYDVKM. CDR3 length equals 15 residues. The DNA of the CDR3 is TGTGCCAGCAGTTTATGGGCCGCAACTGGAAACACCATATATTTT. It translates to CASSLWAATGNTIYF.

The J gene is TRBJ2-2, the V gene TRBV5-1, with D uncertain. Germline V gives CDR1 SGHRS, CDR2 YFSETQ. This CDR3 region has 13 residues. Trimming pared 3 bases from V and 6 bases from J, leaving 9 bases between. The CDR3 DNA sequence: TGCGCCAGCAGCTCCACCATGGCCGGGGAGCTGTTTTTT. This sequence encodes CASSSTMAGELFF. Combining the CDR3 with reference TRBV5-1 and TRBJ2-2 gives the whole variable domain KAGVTQTPRYLIKTRGQQVTLSCSPISGHRSVSWYQQTPGQGLQFLFEYFSETQRNKGNFPGRFSGRQFSNSRSEMNVSTLELGDSALYLCASSSTMAGELFFGEGSRLTVL.

This clone was recorded once. The chain joins TRBV28 to TRBJ1-2, with D unclear. Germline CDR1 is MDHEN and CDR2 is SYDVKM. This CDR3 contains 13 residues. V lost 6 bases and J 4 bases, leaving 12 bases between the germline ends. CDR3 sequence (DNA): TGTGCCAGCAGCCAGAGGGCCGGCTATGGCTACACCTTC. Amino acid sequence: CASSQRAGYGYTF.

This rearrangement joins TRBV25-1 to TRBJ2-2, with 13 bases matching TRBD2. This CDR3 has 16 residues. In germline, CDR1 is MGHDK, CDR2 SYGVNS. V shed 6 bases, J shed 6 bases, and the junction held 7 bases outside the gene matches. The CDR3 DNA is TGTGCCAGCAGCCTACTAGCGGGAGGGCAACCCGGGGAGCTGTTTTTT. It encodes CASSLLAGGQPGELFF.

This chain uses TRBV28 with TRBJ2-3; D ambiguous. Looked up from germline, CDR1 is MDHEN and CDR2 is SYDVKM. Deletions cut 2 bases from V and 0 bases from J, with 9 bases between. This CDR3 comprises 15 residues. The CDR3 is CASSLRVGSTDTQYF. The CDR3 DNA reads TGTGCCAGCAGTTTACGTGTCGGGAGCACAGATACGCAGTATTTT. Together with reference TRBV28 and TRBJ2-3, the CDR3 gives the full variable domain: DVKVTQSSRYLVKRTGEKVFLECVQDMDHENMFWYRQDPGLGLRLIYFSYDVKMKEKGDIPEGYSVSREKKERFSLILESASTNQTSMYLCASSLRVGSTDTQYFGPGTRLTVL.

The V and J genes are TRBV11-2 and TRBJ1-1, with D hard to call. Deletions cut 6 bases from V and 1 base from J, with 6 bases between. Germline V gene data show CDR1 as SGHAT and CDR2 as FQNNGV. The CDR3 has 12 residues. CDR3 DNA sequence: TGTGCCAGCAGAGTGGCGAACACTGAAGCTTTCTTT. It yields the protein CASRVANTEAFF. Full variable domain (remainder filled in from reference TRBV11-2 and TRBJ1-1): EAGVAQSPRYKIIEKRQSVAFWCNPISGHATLYWYQQILGQGPKLLIQFQNNGVVDDSQLPKDRFSAERLKGVDSTLKIQPAKLEDSAVYLCASRVANTEAFFGQGTRLTVV.